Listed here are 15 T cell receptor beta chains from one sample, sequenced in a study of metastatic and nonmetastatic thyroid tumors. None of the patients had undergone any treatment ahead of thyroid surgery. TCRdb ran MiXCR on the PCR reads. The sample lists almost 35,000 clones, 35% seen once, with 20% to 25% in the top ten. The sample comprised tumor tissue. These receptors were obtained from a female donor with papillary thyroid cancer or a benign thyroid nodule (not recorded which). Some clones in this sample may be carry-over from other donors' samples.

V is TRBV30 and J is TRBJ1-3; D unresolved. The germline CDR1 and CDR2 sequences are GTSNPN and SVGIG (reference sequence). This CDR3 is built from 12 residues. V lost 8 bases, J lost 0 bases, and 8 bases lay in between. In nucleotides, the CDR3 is TGTGCCGCCCAAAGCTCTGGAAACACCATATATTTT. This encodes CAAQSSGNTIYF.

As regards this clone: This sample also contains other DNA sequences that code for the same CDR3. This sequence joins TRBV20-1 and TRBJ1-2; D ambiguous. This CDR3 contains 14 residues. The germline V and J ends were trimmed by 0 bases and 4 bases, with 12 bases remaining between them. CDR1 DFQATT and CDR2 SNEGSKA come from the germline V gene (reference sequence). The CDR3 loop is CSARDPASLYGYTF. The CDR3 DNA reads TGCAGTGCTAGAGATCCGGCCAGCCTCTATGGCTACACCTTC.

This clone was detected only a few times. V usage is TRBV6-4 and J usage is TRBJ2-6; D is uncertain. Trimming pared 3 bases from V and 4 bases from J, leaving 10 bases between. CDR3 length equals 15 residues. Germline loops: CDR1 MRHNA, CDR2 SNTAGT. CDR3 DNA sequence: TGTGCCAGCAGTGAAAGGTCCGGCGGGGCCAACGTCCTGACTTTC. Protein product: CASSERSGGANVLTF.

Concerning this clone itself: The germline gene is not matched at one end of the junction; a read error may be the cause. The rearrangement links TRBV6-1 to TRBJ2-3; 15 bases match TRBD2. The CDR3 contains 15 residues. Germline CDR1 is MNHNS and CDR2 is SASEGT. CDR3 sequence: CASSGTSGGGDTQYF. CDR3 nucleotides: TGTGCCAGCAGTGGGACTAGCGGGGGGGGAGATACGCAATATTTT.

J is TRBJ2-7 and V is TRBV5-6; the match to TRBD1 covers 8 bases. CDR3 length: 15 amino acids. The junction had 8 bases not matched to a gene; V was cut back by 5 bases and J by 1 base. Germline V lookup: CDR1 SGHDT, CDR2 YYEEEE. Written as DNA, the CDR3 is TGTGCCAGCAGACAGACAGGGGAAGTTTCCTACGAGCAGTACTTC. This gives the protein CASRQTGEVSYEQYF.

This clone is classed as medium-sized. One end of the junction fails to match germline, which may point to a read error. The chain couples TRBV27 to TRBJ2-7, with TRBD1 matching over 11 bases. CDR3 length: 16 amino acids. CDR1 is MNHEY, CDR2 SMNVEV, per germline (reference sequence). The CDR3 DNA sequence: TGTGCCGGCAGCCGACTCCGGGACAGGGGGGTCTACGAGCAGTACTTC. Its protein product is CAGSRLRDRGVYEQYF.

The CDR3 reads CASSYFRDTGELFF. CDR3 in DNA: TGTGCCAGCAGTTACTTTCGGGACACCGGGGAGCTGTTTTTT. The rearrangement joins TRBV6-5 to TRBJ2-2; the D is unclear. There are 14 residues in the CDR3. Looked up from germline, CDR1 is MNHEY and CDR2 is SVGAGI. Deletions cut 1 base from V and 3 bases from J, with 6 bases between.

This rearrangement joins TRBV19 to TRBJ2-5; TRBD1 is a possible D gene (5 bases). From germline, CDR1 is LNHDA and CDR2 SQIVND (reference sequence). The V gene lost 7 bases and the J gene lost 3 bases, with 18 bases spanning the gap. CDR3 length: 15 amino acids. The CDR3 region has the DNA TGTGCCAGTAAGGATGGGTCAGGGTCGGAAGAGACCCAGTACTTC. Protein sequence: CASKDGSGSEETQYF.

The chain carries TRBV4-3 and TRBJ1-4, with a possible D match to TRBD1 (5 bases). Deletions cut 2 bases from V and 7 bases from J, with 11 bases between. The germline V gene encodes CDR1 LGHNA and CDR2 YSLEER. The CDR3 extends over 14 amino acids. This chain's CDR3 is CASSQRQRGEKLFF. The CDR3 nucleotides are TGCGCCAGCAGCCAACGTCAAAGGGGTGAAAAACTGTTTTTT.

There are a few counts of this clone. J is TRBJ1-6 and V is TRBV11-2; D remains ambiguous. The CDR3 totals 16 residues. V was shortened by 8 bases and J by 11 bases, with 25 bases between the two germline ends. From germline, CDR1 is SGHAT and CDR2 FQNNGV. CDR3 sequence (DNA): TGTGCCAGCCGGCTCTCCGGGAACCCAGCAGTCACACCCCTCCACTTT. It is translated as CASRLSGNPAVTPLHF.

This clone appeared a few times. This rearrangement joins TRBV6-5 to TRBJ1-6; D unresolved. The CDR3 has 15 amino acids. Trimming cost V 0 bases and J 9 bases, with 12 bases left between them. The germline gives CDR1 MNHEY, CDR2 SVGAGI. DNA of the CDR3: TGTGCCAGCAGTTACTCGATCGTCAGGCCTTCACCCCTCCACTTT. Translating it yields CASSYSIVRPSPLHF.

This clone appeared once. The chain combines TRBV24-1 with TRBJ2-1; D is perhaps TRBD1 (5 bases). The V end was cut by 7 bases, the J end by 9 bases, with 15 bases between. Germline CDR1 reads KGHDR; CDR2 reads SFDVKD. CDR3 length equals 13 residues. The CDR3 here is CATRGLKPGEQFF. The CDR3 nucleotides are TGTGCCACCAGGGGGCTAAAACCGGGTGAGCAGTTCTTC.

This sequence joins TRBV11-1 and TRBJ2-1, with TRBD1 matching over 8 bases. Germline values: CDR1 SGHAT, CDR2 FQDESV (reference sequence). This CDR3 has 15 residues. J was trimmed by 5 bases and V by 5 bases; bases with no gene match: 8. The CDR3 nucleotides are TGTGCCAGCAGCCTAGGACAGGGTGCTAACAATGAGCAGTTCTTC. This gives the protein CASSLGQGANNEQFF.

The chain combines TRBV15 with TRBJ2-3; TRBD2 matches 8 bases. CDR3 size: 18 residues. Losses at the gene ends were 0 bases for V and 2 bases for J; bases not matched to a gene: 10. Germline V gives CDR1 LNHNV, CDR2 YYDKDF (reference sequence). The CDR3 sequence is CATSRDTLAGAPTDTQYF. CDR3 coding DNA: TGTGCCACCAGCAGAGATACCCTAGCGGGCGCCCCCACAGATACGCAGTATTTT.

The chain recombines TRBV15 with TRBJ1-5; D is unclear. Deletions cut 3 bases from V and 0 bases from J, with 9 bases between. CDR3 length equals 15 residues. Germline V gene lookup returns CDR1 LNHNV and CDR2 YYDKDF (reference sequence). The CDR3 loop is CATSREHYSNQPQHF. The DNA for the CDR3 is TGTGCCACCAGCAGGGAACATTATAGCAATCAGCCCCAGCATTTT.